This T cell receptor beta chain was sequenced during a study of CD8 T cells in Susac syndrome. Reverse transcription of 0.5 to 1 ug RNA was performed with random hexamers. TCRdb used MiXCR to reprocess the immunoSEQ multiplex PCR reads, holding one entry per CDR3 protein. The data show some 160,000 distinct CDR3 sequences, 90% to 95% seen once. V was shortened by 5 bases and J by 4 bases, with 9 bases between the two germline ends. The germline CDR1 and CDR2 sequences are DFQATT and SNEGSKA (reference sequence). The CDR3 extends over 12 amino acids. Sequencing was carried out using CD4+ T cells from PBMCs. This chain connects TRBV20-1 to TRBJ1-3; D is unclear. The receptor comes from a human donor with Susac syndrome. CDR3 sequence reads: CSAATPGNTIYF. DNA of the CDR3: TGCAGTGCTGCGACACCCGGAAACACCATATATTTT.